Listed below are T cell receptor beta chains from one sample, sequenced in a study of T cells in Graves' hyperthyroidism and ophthalmopathy. TCRdb passed the multiplex PCR reads through MiXCR, listing each CDR3 protein once. The table lists some 770,000 distinct CDR3 sequences, about 16% of them singletons. The sequencing input was blood. The receptor set was obtained from a young man with Graves' hyperthyroidism. The CDR3 runs from the conserved cysteine through the conserved F or W. Each record gives: CDR3 protein, CDR3 DNA, clone size, CDR3 length, J gene, D gene, V gene. A D gene is named only where the DNA matches it firmly. Clone sizes are given selectively: once, few, many, or a class where the clone is expanded.

CASSQARQFLSNQPQHF,TGTGCCAGCAGCCAAGCACGACAGTTTCTTAGCAATCAGCCCCAGCATTTT,-,17,TRBJ1-5,-,TRBV14
CASSAQGPNYGYTF,TGTGCCAGTAGTGCGCAGGGGCCTAACTATGGCTACACCTTC,-,14,TRBJ1-2,-,TRBV19
CASSLVGWDTDTQYF,TGCGCCAGCAGCTTGGTCGGATGGGACACAGATACGCAGTATTTT,-,15,TRBJ2-3,-,TRBV5-1
CASSLELRSSYNSPLHF,TGCGCCAGCAGCTTGGAACTACGGAGCTCCTATAATTCACCCCTCCACTTT,few,17,TRBJ1-6,-,TRBV5-1
CASSLDRVLGGEQYF,TGTGCCAGCAGCTTGGACAGGGTCCTTGGAGGCGAGCAGTACTTC,-,15,TRBJ2-7,TRBD1,TRBV7-2
CASSYFSPGLAGDEQYF,TGTGCCAGCAGTTACTTTTCCCCGGGACTAGCGGGAGACGAGCAGTACTTC,few,17,TRBJ2-7,TRBD2,TRBV6-2/TRBV6-3
CASSQEVNTEAFF,TGTGCCAGCAGCCAAGAAGTGAACACTGAAGCTTTCTTT,-,13,TRBJ1-1,-,TRBV14
CASSRGLAQETQYF,TGTGCCAGCAGTCGGGGACTAGCCCAAGAGACCCAGTACTTC,many,14,TRBJ2-5,TRBD2,TRBV7-9
CSAGGEVGRAGEDTQYF,TGCAGTGCTGGAGGGGAAGTAGGTCGAGCGGGAGAGGATACGCAGTATTTT,few,17,TRBJ2-3,TRBD2,TRBV20-1
CASAGSSQETQYF,TGTGCCAGCGCGGGTTCTTCCCAAGAGACCCAGTACTTC,-,13,TRBJ2-5,-,TRBV9
CAISESSYGYTF,TGTGCCATCAGTGAGTCTAGCTATGGCTACACCTTC,-,12,TRBJ1-2,-,TRBV10-3
CASSLEGTVSYEQYF,TGTGCCAGCAGCTTAGAAGGGACTGTCTCCTACGAGCAGTACTTC,many,15,TRBJ2-7,-,TRBV7-8
CASSSRHYRNRSTGELFF,TGTGCCAGCAGCTCACGCCACTACAGGAACCGAAGCACCGGGGAGCTGTTTTTT,-,18,TRBJ2-2,-,TRBV7-2
CSVIPRESYEQYF,TGCAGCGTTATCCCCCGGGAGTCCTACGAGCAGTACTTC,few,13,TRBJ2-7,-,TRBV29-1
CASSTGTSGSYEQYF,TGTGCCAGCAGCACCGGGACTAGCGGTTCCTACGAGCAGTACTTC,many,15,TRBJ2-7,TRBD2,TRBV6-2/TRBV6-3
CASVDPAETQYF,TGTGCCAGCGTGGACCCGGCGGAGACCCAGTACTTC,-,12,TRBJ2-5,-,TRBV25-1
CASIGTGPSYEQYF,TGTGCCAGCATAGGAACAGGCCCTTCCTACGAGCAGTACTTC,-,14,TRBJ2-7,-,TRBV6-2/TRBV6-3
CASSQNPHRRATNEKLFF,TGCGCCAGCAGCCAAAACCCCCACAGGCGCGCAACTAATGAAAAACTGTTTTTT,-,18,TRBJ1-4,-,TRBV4-1
CASRLQGGTGELFF,TGTGCCAGCAGGCTACAGGGGGGGACCGGGGAGCTGTTTTTT,-,14,TRBJ2-2,-,TRBV6-1
CASSLVPAAHSTDTQYF,TGTGCCAGCAGCTTAGTCCCAGCGGCCCATTCGACAGATACGCAGTATTTT,many,17,TRBJ2-3,-,TRBV11-2
CASSTQSAGGGETQYF,TGCGCCAGCAGCACCCAATCAGCGGGAGGAGGAGAGACCCAGTACTTC,-,16,TRBJ2-5,TRBD2,TRBV4-3
CASSWGNENTEAFF,TGTGCCAGCAGTTGGGGGAACGAGAACACTGAAGCTTTCTTT,many,14,TRBJ1-1,-,TRBV27
CASNHGNRGITEAFF,TGTGCCAGCAACCACGGGAACAGGGGAATCACTGAAGCTTTCTTT,-,15,TRBJ1-1,TRBD1,TRBV6-2/TRBV6-3